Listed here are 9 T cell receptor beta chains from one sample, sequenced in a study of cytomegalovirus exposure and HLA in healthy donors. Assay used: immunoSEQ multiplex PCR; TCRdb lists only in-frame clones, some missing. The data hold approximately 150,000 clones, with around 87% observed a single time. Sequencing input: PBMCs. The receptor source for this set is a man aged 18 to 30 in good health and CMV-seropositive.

The CDR3 coding sequence is TGCAGTGCTCCCGACAGGACTGAAGCTTTCTTT. It specifies CSAPDRTEAFF. This sequence joins TRBV20-1 and TRBJ1-1; the D gene is possibly TRBD1 (6 bases). V gave up 5 bases and J gave up 5 bases, with 9 bases separating them. Germline-derived CDR1 and CDR2 are DFQATT and SNEGSKA (reference sequence). The CDR3 has 11 amino acids.

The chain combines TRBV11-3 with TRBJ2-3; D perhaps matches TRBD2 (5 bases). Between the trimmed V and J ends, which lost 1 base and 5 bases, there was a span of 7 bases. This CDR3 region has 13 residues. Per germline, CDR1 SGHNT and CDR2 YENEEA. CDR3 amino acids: CASSLVGGDTQYF. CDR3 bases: TGTGCCAGCAGCTTAGTAGGAGGAGATACGCAGTATTTT.

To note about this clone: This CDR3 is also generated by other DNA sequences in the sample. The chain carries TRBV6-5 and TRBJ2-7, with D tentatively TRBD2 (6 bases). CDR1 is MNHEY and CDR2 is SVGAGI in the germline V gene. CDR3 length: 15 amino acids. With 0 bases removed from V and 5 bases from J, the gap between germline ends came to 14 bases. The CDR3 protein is CASSYSGGSLHEQYF. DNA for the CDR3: TGTGCCAGCAGTTACTCTGGGGGGAGCCTTCACGAGCAGTACTTC.

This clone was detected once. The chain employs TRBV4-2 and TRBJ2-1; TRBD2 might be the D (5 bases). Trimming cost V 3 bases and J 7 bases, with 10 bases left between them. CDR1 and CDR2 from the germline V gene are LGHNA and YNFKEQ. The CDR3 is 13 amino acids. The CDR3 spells CASSHILGNEQFF. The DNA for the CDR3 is TGTGCCAGCAGCCACATACTAGGGAATGAGCAGTTCTTC.

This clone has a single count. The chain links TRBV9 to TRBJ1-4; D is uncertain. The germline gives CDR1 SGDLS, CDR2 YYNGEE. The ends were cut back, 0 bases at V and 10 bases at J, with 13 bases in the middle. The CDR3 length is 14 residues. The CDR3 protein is CASSVAWQRGKLFF. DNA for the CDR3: TGTGCCAGCAGCGTAGCTTGGCAGCGGGGAAAACTGTTTTTT.

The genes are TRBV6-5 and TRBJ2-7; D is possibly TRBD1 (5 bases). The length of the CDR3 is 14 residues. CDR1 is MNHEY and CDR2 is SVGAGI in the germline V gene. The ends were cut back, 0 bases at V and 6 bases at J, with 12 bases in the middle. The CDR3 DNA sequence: TGTGCCAGCAGTTACTCCAGGGTTCACCGCGAGCAGTACTTC. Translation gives CASSYSRVHREQYF.

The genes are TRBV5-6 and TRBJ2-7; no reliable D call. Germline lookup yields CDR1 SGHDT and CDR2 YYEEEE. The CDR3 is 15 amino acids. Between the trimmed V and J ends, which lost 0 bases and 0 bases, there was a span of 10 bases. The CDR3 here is CASSLGFYSSYEQYF. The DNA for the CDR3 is TGTGCCAGCAGCTTGGGATTCTACAGCTCCTACGAGCAGTACTTC.

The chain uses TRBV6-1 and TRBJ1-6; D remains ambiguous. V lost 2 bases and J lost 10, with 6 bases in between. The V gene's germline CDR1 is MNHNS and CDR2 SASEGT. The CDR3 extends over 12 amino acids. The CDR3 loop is CASSEHSSPLHF. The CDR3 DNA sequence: TGTGCCAGCAGTGAACACAGCTCACCCCTCCACTTT.

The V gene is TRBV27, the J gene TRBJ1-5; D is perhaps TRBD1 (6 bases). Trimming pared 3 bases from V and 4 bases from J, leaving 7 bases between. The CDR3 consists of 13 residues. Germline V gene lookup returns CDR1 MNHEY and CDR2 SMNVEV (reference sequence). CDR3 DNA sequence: TGTGCCAGCAGTTTCAGGGGAAATCAGCCCCAGCATTTT. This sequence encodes CASSFRGNQPQHF.